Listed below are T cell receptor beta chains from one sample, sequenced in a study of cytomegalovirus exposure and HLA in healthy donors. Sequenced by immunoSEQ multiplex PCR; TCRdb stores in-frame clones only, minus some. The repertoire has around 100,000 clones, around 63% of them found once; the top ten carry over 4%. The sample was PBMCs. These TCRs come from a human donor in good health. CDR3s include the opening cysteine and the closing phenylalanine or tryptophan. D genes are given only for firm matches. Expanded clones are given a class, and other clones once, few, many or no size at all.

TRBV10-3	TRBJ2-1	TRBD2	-	CAISESASGGYNEQFF	TGTGCCATCAGTGAGTCAGCTAGCGGGGGGTACAATGAGCAGTTCTTC
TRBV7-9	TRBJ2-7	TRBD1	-	CASSNWLQGITTYEQYF	TGTGCCAGCAGCAATTGGCTACAGGGGATAACCACGTACGAGCAGTACTTC
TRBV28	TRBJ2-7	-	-	CASSLGGGSEQYF	TGTGCCAGCAGTTTAGGAGGGGGCAGCGAGCAGTACTTC
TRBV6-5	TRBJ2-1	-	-	CASSYREPYNEQFF	TGTGCCAGCAGTTACCGGGAACCCTACAATGAGCAGTTCTTC
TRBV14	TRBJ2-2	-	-	CASSQANWNTGELFF	TGTGCCAGCAGCCAAGCCAACTGGAACACCGGGGAGCTGTTTTTT
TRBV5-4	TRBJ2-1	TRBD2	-	CASSLWAAGGYNEQFF	TGTGCCAGCAGCTTGTGGGCAGCGGGAGGGTACAATGAGCAGTTCTTC
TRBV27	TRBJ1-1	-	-	CASSLSAGMNTEAFF	TGTGCCAGCAGTTTATCTGCAGGAATGAACACTGAAGCTTTCTTT
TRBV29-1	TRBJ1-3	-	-	CSVYTPGVGNTIYF	TGCAGCGTTTACACCCCAGGGGTCGGAAACACCATATATTTT
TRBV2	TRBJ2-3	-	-	CASSATRRTSDTQYF	TGTGCCAGCAGCGCTACCCGACGGACTTCAGATACGCAGTATTTT
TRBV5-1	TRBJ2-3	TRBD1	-	CASKRADRGMADTQYF	TGCGCCAGCAAAAGGGCCGACAGGGGTATGGCAGATACGCAGTATTTT
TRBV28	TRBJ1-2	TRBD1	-	CASSLRKSTGGGTSGYTF	TGTGCCAGCAGCTTGCGCAAGAGCACAGGGGGAGGGACCTCTGGCTACACCTTC
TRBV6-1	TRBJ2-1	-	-	CASSPAGPLNEQFF	TGTGCCAGCAGTCCCGCGGGGCCCCTCAATGAGCAGTTCTTC
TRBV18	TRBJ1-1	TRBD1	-	CASSPWTGLALEAFF	TGTGCCAGCTCACCCTGGACAGGGCTCGCGCTCGAAGCTTTCTTT
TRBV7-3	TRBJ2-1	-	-	CASSTGFGEDEQFF	TGTGCCAGCAGCACCGGGTTTGGTGAGGATGAGCAGTTCTTC
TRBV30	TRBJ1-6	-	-	CAWSRDSRTDNSPLHF	TGTGCCTGGAGTAGAGACAGTAGAACCGATAATTCACCCCTCCACTTT
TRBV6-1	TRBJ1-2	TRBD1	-	CASSPTGQGNGYTF	TGTGCCAGCAGTCCGACGGGACAGGGGAATGGCTACACCTTC
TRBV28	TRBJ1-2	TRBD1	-	CASSVGQGVGYTF	TGTGCCAGCAGTGTGGGACAGGGGGTTGGCTACACCTTC
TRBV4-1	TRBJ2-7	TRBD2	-	CASSQESGTSVSYEQYF	TGCGCCAGCAGCCAAGAATCCGGGACTAGCGTCTCCTACGAGCAGTACTTC
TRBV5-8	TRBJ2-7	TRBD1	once	CASSPGQGVGEQYF	TGTGCCAGCAGCCCGGGACAGGGGGTGGGGGAGCAGTACTTC
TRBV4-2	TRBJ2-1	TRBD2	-	CASSQVQASGRSLSSYNEQFF	TGTGCCAGCAGCCAAGTACAGGCAAGCGGGAGGTCACTGAGCTCCTACAATGAGCAGTTCTTC
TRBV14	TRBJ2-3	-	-	CASSQDGAFGTDTQYF	TGTGCCAGCAGCCAAGATGGGGCTTTTGGCACAGATACGCAGTATTTT
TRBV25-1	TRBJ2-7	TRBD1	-	CARRGTDEQYF	TGTGCCCGCAGGGGGACAGACGAGCAGTACTTC
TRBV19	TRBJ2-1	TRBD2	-	CASKASGSYNEQFF	TGTGCCAGTAAGGCGAGCGGGAGCTACAATGAGCAGTTCTTC
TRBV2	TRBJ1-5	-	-	CASSDGWQGLNQPQHF	TGTGCCAGCAGTGACGGGTGGCAGGGCCTCAATCAGCCCCAGCATTTT
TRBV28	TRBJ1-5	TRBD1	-	CASSLFLGQGHQPQHF	TGTGCCAGCAGTTTATTTCTGGGACAGGGCCATCAGCCCCAGCATTTT
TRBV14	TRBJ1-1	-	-	CASSPGTWYWDTEAFF	TGTGCCAGCAGCCCAGGGACTTGGTATTGGGACACTGAAGCTTTCTTT
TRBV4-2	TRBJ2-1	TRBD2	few	CASSQELAGVRNEQFF	TGTGCCAGCAGCCAAGAACTAGCGGGAGTAAGGAATGAGCAGTTCTTC
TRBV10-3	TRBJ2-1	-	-	CAISESAVRDSYNEQFF	TGTGCCATCAGTGAGTCAGCGGTGAGAGACTCCTACAATGAGCAGTTCTTC
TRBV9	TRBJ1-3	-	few	CASSVVAMADSGNTIYF	TGTGCCAGCAGCGTAGTAGCTATGGCAGACTCTGGAAACACCATATATTTT
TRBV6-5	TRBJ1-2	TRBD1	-	CASSYSTGGDYGYTF	TGTGCCAGCAGTTACTCTACAGGGGGCGACTATGGCTACACCTTC
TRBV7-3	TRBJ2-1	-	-	CASSLQGGSYNEQFF	TGTGCCAGCAGCTTACAGGGGGGCTCCTACAATGAGCAGTTCTTC
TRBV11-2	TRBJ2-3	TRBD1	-	CASSHPTGSSDTQYF	TGTGCCAGCAGCCACCCGACAGGGAGTTCAGATACGCAGTATTTT
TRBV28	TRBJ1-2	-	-	CASSSPAGYTF	TGTGCCAGCAGCAGTCCCGCAGGCTACACCTTC